The rows below give T cell receptor beta chains drawn from one sample of a study of blood T cell repertoires in COVID-19. TCRdb's table, derived via immunoSEQ multiplex PCR, lists solely in-frame clones and lacks some. The data show a few hundred thousand clones, more than 65% seen once. The sample taken for sequencing was PBMCs or T cells enriched from blood (not recorded which). These receptors came from a man aged 50-60 years who had recovered from COVID-19. Both conserved end residues are part of each CDR3. D genes are given only for firm matches. Size is omitted from some rows. Given values are once, few, many or a class for expanded clones.

D	size	V	J	CDR3	DNA
TRBD2	NA	TRBV7-9	TRBJ2-1	CASSFLPGLAGGNEQFF	TGTGCCAGCAGCTTCCTGCCTGGTCTAGCGGGAGGAAATGAGCAGTTCTTC
TRBD2	NA	TRBV4-2	TRBJ2-7	CASSREVGLAVEKQYF	TGTGCCAGCAGCCGAGAAGTAGGACTAGCGGTTGAAAAGCAGTACTTC
NA	NA	TRBV5-1	TRBJ2-1	CASSLGPGVEYEQFF	TGCGCCAGCAGCTTGGGGCCAGGGGTGGAGTATGAGCAGTTCTTC
NA	NA	TRBV5-1	TRBJ1-1	CASSLWPSSNTEAFF	TGCGCCAGCAGCTTGTGGCCTTCCTCGAACACTGAAGCTTTCTTT
NA	NA	TRBV12-3/TRBV12-4	TRBJ2-1	CASSPRAYNEQFF	TGTGCCAGCAGTCCGAGGGCCTACAATGAGCAGTTCTTC
TRBD1	NA	TRBV28	TRBJ1-4	CASRLLPGQGDEKLFF	TGTGCCAGCAGGCTCCTACCGGGACAGGGGGACGAAAAACTGTTTTTT
TRBD1	NA	TRBV6-5	TRBJ2-7	CASSTRRGQVFEQYF	TGTGCCAGCAGTACCCGAAGAGGACAGGTCTTCGAGCAGTACTTC
NA	NA	TRBV7-2	TRBJ2-7	CASSLRLSYEQYF	TGTGCCAGCAGCTTGCGTCTCTCCTACGAGCAGTACTTC
NA	NA	TRBV7-2	TRBJ2-7	CASSLSGEQYF	TGTGCCAGCAGCTTATCGGGGGAGCAGTACTTC
TRBD1	once	TRBV19	TRBJ1-1	CASSLQGAGTEAFF	TGTGCCAGTAGTCTACAGGGGGCAGGGACTGAAGCTTTCTTT
NA	NA	TRBV15	TRBJ1-5	CATSRDPGGGQPQHF	TGTGCCACCAGCAGAGATCCGGGGGGAGGTCAGCCCCAGCATTTT
NA	NA	TRBV7-2	TRBJ2-7	CASSPDYDEQYF	TGTGCCAGCAGCCCTGACTACGACGAGCAGTACTTC
TRBD1	NA	TRBV2	TRBJ1-5	CASSGDRVGVSNQPQHF	TGTGCCAGCAGTGGGGACAGGGTGGGGGTTAGCAATCAGCCCCAGCATTTT
TRBD1	NA	TRBV19	TRBJ2-7	CASRLDGTGVYEQYF	TGTGCCAGTAGGCTGGATGGGACAGGGGTCTACGAGCAGTACTTC
NA	NA	TRBV5-6	TRBJ1-3	CASRGRQANSGNTIYF	TGTGCCAGCAGAGGGCGACAGGCTAACTCTGGAAACACCATATATTTT
TRBD2	NA	TRBV5-1	TRBJ2-7	CASSYSGGAYEQYF	TGCGCCAGCAGTTATAGCGGGGGGGCCTACGAGCAGTACTTC
TRBD1	NA	TRBV28	TRBJ2-7	CASHQGAEEQYF	TGTGCCAGCCACCAGGGGGCTGAAGAGCAGTACTTC
TRBD1	NA	TRBV10-3	TRBJ1-6	CAIRTGVFNSPLHF	TGTGCCATCAGGACAGGGGTTTTCAATTCACCCCTCCACTTT
NA	NA	TRBV19	TRBJ2-2	CAISTGGELFF	TGTGCCATTTCGACGGGCGGGGAGCTGTTTTTT
NA	NA	TRBV9	TRBJ1-1	CASSVVGTTNTEAFF	TGTGCCAGCAGCGTAGTGGGGACTACGAACACTGAAGCTTTCTTT
TRBD1	NA	TRBV6-5	TRBJ1-2	CAIRRGNSYGYTF	TGTGCCATACGCAGGGGGAACTCCTATGGCTACACCTTC
TRBD1	NA	TRBV28	TRBJ1-1	CASSLRRDRGYTEAFF	TGTGCCAGCAGTTTAAGACGGGACAGAGGATACACTGAAGCTTTCTTT
NA	once	TRBV7-9	TRBJ2-1	CASSPRLGSGRTYNEQFF	TGTGCCAGCAGCCCGAGGTTGGGGAGCGGACGAACTTACAATGAGCAGTTCTTC
NA	NA	TRBV6-5	TRBJ1-5	CASSQGWRGQPQHF	TGTGCCAGCAGCCAGGGCTGGCGCGGTCAGCCCCAGCATTTT
TRBD1	few	TRBV7-3	TRBJ1-5	CASSSTGGQLDQPQHF	TGTGCCAGCAGCTCCACAGGGGGCCAATTAGATCAGCCCCAGCATTTT
NA	NA	TRBV19	TRBJ2-1	CASSIRKVEREQFF	TGTGCCAGTAGTATCCGGAAAGTGGAGCGTGAGCAGTTCTTC
NA	NA	TRBV7-8	TRBJ2-3	CASSLRSSVSSDTQYF	TGTGCCAGCAGCTTAAGGTCTAGCGTGTCTTCAGATACGCAGTATTTT
NA	NA	TRBV10-3	TRBJ1-1	CAISENELTEAFF	TGTGCCATCAGTGAGAATGAACTCACTGAAGCTTTCTTT
TRBD2	NA	TRBV28	TRBJ2-1	CASSLAGLASYNEQFF	TGTGCCAGCAGTTTGGCCGGACTAGCAAGCTACAATGAGCAGTTCTTC
TRBD2	NA	TRBV28	TRBJ2-1	CASNPSRGWSGGHHNEQFF	TGTGCCAGCAACCCCTCCCGGGGGTGGTCGGGAGGTCATCACAATGAGCAGTTCTTC
TRBD1	NA	TRBV11-2	TRBJ2-7	CASSLWDRGYHEQYF	TGTGCCAGCAGCTTATGGGACAGGGGGTACCACGAGCAGTACTTC